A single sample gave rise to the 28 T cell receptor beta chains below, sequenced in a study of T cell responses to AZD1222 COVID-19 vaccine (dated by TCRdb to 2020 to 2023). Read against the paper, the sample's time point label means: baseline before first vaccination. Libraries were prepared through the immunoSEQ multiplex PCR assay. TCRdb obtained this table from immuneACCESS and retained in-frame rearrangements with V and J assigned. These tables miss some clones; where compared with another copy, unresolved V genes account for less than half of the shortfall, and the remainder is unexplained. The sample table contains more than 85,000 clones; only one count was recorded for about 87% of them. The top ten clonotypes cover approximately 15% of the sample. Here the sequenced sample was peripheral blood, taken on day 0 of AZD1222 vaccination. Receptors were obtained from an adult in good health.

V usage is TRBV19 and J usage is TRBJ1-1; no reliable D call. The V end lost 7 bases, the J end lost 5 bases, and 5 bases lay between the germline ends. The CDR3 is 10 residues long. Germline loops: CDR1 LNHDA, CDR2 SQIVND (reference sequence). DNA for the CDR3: TGTGCCAGTACCGGGACTGAAGCTTTCTTT. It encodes CASTGTEAFF.

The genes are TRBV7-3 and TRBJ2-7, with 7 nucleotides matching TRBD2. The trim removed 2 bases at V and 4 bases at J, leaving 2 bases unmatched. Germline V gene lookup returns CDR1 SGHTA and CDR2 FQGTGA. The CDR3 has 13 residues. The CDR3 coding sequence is TGTGCCAGCAGCTTAGCGGGGGAGTACGAGCAGTACTTC. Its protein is CASSLAGEYEQYF.

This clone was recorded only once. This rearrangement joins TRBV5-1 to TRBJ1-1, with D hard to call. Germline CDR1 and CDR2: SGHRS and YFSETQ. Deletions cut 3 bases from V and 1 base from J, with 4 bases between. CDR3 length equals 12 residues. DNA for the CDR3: TGCGCCAGCAGCTCAGGGAACACTGAAGCTTTCTTT. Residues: CASSSGNTEAFF.

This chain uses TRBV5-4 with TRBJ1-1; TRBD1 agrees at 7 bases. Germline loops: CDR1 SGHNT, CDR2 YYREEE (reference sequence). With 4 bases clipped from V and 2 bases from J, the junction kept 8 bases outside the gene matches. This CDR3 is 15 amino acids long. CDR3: CASSPEGARNTEAFF. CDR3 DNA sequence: TGTGCCAGCAGCCCTGAGGGGGCCCGTAACACTGAAGCTTTCTTT.

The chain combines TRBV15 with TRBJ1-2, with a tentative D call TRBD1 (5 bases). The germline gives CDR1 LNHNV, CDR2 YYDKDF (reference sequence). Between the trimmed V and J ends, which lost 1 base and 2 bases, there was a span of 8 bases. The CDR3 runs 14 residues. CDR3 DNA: TGTGCCACCAGCAGAGGTGGGGGAAACTATGGCTACACCTTC. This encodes CATSRGGGNYGYTF.

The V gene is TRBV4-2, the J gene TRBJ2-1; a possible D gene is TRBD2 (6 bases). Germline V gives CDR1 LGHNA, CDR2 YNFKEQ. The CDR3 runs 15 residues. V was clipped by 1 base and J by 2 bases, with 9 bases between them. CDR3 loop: CASSQGTTTYNEQFF. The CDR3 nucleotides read TGTGCCAGCAGCCAAGGGACTACCACCTACAATGAGCAGTTCTTC.

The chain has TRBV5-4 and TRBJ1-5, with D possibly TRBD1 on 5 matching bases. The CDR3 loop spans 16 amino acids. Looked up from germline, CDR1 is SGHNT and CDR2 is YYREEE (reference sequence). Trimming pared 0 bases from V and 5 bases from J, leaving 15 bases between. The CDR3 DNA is TGTGCCAGCAGCTTGGCCAGGGAATACGGAGATCAGCCCCAGCATTTT. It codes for CASSLAREYGDQPQHF.

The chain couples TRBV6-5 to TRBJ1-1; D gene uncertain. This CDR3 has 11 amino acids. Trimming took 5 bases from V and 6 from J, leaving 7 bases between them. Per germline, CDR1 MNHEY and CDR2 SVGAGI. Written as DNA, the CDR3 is TGTGCCAGCAGTCTCGCATCTGAAGCTTTCTTT. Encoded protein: CASSLASEAFF.

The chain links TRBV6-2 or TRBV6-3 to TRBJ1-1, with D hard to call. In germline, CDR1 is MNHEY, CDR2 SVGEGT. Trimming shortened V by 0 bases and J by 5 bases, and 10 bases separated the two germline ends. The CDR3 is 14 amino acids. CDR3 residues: CASSYSGGNTEAFF. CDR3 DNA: TGTGCCAGCAGTTACTCGGGTGGGAATACTGAAGCTTTCTTT.

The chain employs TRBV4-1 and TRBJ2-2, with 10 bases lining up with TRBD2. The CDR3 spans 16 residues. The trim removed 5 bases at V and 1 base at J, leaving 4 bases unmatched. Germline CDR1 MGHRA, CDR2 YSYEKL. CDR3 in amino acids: CASSSPSGRNTGELFF. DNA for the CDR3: TGCGCCAGCAGCTCACCTAGCGGGAGGAACACCGGGGAGCTGTTTTTT.

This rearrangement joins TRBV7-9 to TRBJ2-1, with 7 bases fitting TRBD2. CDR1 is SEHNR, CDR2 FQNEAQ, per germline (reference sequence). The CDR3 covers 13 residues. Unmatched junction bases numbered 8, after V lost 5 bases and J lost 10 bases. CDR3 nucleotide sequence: TGTGCCAGCAGCCCTTGGACTAGGTACGAGCAGTTCTTC. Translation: CASSPWTRYEQFF.

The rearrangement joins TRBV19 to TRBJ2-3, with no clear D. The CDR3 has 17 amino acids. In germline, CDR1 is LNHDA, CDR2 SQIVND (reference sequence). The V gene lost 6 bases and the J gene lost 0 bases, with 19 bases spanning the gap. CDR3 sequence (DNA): TGTGCCAGTAGCCACCCGTTTAGGCGACTGAGCACAGATACGCAGTATTTT. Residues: CASSHPFRRLSTDTQYF.

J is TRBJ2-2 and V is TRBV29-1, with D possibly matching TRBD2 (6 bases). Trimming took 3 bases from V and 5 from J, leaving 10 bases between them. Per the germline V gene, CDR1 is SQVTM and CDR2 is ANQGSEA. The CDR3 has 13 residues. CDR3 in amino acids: CSVEAGYTGELFF. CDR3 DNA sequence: TGCAGCGTTGAGGCGGGATATACCGGGGAGCTGTTTTTT.

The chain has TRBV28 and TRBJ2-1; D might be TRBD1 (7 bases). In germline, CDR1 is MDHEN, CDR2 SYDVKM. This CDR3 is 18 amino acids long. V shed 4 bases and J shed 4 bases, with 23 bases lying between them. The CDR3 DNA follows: TGTGCCAGCAGTTATATAGGGGGGTGGACAGGTCAATACAATGAGCAGTTCTTC. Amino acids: CASSYIGGWTGQYNEQFF.

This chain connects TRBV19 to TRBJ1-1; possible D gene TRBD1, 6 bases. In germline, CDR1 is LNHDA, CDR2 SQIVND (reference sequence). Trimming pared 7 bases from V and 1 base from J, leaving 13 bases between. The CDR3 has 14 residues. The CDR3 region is CASNNRVSNTEAFF. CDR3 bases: TGTGCCAGTAACAACAGGGTCTCGAACACTGAAGCTTTCTTT.

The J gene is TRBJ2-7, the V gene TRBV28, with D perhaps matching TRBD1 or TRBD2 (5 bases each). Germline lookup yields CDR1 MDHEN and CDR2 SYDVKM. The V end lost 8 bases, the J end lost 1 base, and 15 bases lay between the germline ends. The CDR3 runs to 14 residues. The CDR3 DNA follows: TGTGCCAGCCTTAGGTCCGGGGCTTCCTACGAGCAGTACTTC. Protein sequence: CASLRSGASYEQYF.

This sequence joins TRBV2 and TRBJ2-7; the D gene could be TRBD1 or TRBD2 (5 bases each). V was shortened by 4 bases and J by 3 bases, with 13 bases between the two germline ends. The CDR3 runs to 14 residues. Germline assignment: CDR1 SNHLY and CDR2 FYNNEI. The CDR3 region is CASSVGVAVYEQYF. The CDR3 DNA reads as TGTGCCAGCAGTGTGGGGGTCGCCGTCTACGAGCAGTACTTC.

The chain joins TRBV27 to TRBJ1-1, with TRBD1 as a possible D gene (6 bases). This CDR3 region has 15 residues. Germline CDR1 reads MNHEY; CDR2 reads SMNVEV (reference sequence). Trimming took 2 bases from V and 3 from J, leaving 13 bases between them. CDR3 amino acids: CASSLRPGADTEAFF. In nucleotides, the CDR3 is TGTGCCAGCAGTTTACGTCCGGGGGCGGACACTGAAGCTTTCTTT.

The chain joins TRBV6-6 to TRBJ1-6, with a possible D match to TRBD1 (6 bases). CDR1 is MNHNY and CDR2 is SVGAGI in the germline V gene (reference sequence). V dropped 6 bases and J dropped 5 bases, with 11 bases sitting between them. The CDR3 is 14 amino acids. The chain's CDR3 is CASRTGSDNSPLHF. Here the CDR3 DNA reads TGTGCCAGCAGAACAGGGTCGGATAATTCACCCCTCCACTTT.

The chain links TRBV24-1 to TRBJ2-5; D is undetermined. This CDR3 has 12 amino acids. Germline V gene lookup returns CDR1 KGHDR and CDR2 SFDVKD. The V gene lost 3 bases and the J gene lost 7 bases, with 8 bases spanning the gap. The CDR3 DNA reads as TGTGCCACCAGTGATAACTCGAGGACCCAGTACTTC. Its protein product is CATSDNSRTQYF.

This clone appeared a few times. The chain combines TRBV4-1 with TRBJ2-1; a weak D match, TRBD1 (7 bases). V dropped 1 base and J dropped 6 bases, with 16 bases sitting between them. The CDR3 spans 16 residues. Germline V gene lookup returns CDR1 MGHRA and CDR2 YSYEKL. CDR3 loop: CASSQVVWQGGNEQFF. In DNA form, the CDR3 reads TGCGCCAGCAGCCAAGTTGTTTGGCAGGGGGGCAATGAGCAGTTCTTC.

CDR3 residues: CASSEVGGSYGYTF. The CDR3 DNA reads TGTGCCAGCAGTGAAGTAGGGGGTAGCTATGGCTACACCTTC. This sequence joins TRBV6-1 and TRBJ1-2, with TRBD1 as a possible D gene (6 bases). Trimming shortened V by 1 base and J by 4 bases, and 10 bases separated the two germline ends. Germline V gene lookup returns CDR1 MNHNS and CDR2 SASEGT. The CDR3 runs 14 residues.

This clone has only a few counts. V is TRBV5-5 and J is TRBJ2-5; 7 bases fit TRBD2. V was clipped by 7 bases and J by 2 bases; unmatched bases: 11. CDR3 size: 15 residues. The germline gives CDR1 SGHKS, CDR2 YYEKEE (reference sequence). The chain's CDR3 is CASLPGGNIQETQYF. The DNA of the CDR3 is TGTGCCAGCCTACCGGGGGGAAATATTCAAGAGACCCAGTACTTC.

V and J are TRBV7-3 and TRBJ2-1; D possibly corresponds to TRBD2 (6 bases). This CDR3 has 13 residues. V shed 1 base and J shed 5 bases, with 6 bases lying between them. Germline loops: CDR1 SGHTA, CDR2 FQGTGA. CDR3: CASSLIADNEQFF. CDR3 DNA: TGTGCCAGCAGCTTAATAGCGGACAATGAGCAGTTCTTC.

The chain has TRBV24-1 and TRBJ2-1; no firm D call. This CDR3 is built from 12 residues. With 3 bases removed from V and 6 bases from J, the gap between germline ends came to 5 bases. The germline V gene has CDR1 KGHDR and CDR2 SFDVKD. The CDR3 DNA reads TGTGCCACCAGTGATAGGGCCAATGAGCAGTTCTTC. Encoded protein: CATSDRANEQFF.

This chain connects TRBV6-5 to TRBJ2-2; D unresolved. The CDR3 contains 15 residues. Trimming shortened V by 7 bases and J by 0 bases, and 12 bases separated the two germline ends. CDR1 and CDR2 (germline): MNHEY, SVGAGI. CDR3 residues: CASNRVPANTGELFF. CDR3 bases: TGTGCCAGCAACCGGGTCCCCGCGAACACCGGGGAGCTGTTTTTT.

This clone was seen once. CDR3 in DNA: TGTGCCACCAGTGATTCTCCAAATCCCTACAATGAGCAGTTCTTC. Its translation: CATSDSPNPYNEQFF. The chain has TRBV24-1 and TRBJ2-1; no reliable D call. V dropped 2 bases and J dropped 2 bases, with 9 bases sitting between them. Per germline, CDR1 KGHDR and CDR2 SFDVKD. This CDR3 region has 15 residues.

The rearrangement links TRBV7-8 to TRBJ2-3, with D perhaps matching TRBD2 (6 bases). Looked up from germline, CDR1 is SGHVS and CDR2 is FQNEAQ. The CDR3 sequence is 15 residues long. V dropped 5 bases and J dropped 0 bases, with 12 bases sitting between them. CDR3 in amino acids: CASSVSSGSTDTQYF. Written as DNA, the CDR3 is TGTGCCAGCAGCGTAAGTAGCGGAAGCACAGATACGCAGTATTTT.